This TCR beta chain originates from a study of blood T cells in healthy people across ages. The second PCR ran 7 to 11 cycles with a sample-barcoded 5' primer and J-beta primers. Tags on each cDNA molecule came from a template-switch adaptor with 12 random nucleotides. Using its own MiXCR run on the 5' RACE reads, TCRdb lists one record per CDR3 protein. The sample has hundreds of thousands of distinct CDR3 sequences, about 25% seen once. Study-level findings and limits: The lack of PBMC sorting stopped any conclusive naive versus antigen-experienced comparison.

This clonotype has more than one count but fewer than ten. What it recognizes is unknown. Trimming left V 5 bases short and J 5 bases short, with 18 bases between. CDR3 length: 15 amino acids. These data were also filed under a second study, of T cells of mothers and their children. That publication notes: The donor cohort consisted of a few healthy Caucasian mothers and their six children.

This chain uses TRBV12-3 or TRBV12-4 with TRBJ2-5, with a tentative D call TRBD2 (6 bases). This TCR was sampled from a boy between 10 and 17 years old in good health. Sequenced material: blood. The CDR3 coding sequence is TGTGCCAGCAGTCCTCGGCAATCCCGGGGGGAGACCCAGTACTTC. Translated: CASSPRQSRGETQYF.